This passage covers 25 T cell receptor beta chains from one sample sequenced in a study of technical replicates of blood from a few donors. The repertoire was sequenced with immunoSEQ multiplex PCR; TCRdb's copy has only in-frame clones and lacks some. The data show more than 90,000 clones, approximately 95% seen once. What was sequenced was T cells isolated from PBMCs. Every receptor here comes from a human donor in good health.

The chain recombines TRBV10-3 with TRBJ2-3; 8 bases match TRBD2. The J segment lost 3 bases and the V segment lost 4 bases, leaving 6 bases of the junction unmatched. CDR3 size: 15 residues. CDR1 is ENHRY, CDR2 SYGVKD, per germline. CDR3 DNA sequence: TGTGCCATCAGTGTTACTAGCGGCTTAACAGATACGCAGTATTTT. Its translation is CAISVTSGLTDTQYF.

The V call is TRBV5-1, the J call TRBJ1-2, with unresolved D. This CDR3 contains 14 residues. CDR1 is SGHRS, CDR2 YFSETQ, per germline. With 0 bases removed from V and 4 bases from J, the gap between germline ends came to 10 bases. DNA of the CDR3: TGCGCCAGCAGCTTGGCGCTTGAGGGCTATGGCTACACCTTC. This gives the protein CASSLALEGYGYTF.

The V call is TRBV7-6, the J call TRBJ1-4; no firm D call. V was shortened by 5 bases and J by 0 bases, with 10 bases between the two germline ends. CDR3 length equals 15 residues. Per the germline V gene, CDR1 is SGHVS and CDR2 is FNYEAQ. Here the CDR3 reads CASSHREATNEKLFF. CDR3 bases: TGTGCCAGCAGCCACCGGGAAGCAACTAATGAAAAACTGTTTTTT.

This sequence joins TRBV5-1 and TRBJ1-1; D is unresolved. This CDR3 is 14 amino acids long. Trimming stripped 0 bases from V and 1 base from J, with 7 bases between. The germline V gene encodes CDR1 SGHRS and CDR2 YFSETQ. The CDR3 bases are TGCGCCAGCAGCTTGGGGGCTTCGAACACTGAAGCTTTCTTT. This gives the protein CASSLGASNTEAFF.

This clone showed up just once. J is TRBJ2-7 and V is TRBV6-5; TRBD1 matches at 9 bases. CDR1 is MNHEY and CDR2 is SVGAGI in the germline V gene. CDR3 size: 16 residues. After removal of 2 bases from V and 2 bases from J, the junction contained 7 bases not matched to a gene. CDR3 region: CASSYEGGTGTYEQYF. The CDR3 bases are TGTGCCAGCAGTTACGAAGGCGGGACAGGGACCTACGAGCAGTACTTC.

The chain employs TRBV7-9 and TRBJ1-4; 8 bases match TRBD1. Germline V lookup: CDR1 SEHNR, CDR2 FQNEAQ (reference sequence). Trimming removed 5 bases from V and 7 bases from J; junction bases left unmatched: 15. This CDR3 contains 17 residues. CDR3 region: CASSPSPGQGDGEKLFF. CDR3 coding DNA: TGTGCCAGCAGCCCGTCCCCTGGACAGGGCGATGGTGAAAAACTGTTTTTT. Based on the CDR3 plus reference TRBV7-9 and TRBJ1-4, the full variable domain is DTGVSQNPRHKITKRGQNVTFRCDPISEHNRLYWYRQTLGQGPEFLTYFQNEAQLEKSRLLSDRFSAERPKGSFSTLEIQRTEQGDSAMYLCASSPSPGQGDGEKLFFGSGTQLSVL.

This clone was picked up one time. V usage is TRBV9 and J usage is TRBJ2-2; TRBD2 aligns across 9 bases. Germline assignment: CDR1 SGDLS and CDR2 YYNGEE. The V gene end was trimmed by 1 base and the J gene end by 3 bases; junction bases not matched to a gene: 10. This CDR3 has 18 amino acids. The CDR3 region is CASSVRALAGEDTGELFF. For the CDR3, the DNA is TGTGCCAGCAGCGTAAGGGCCTTAGCGGGAGAAGACACCGGGGAGCTGTTTTTT.

The CDR3 loop reads CASSWTGGEDPFF. The CDR3, as DNA: TGTGCCAGCAGTTGGACAGGGGGCGAGGATCCTTTCTTT. The chain employs TRBV27 and TRBJ1-1, with 11 bases that match TRBD1. From germline, CDR1 is MNHEY and CDR2 SMNVEV (reference sequence). This CDR3 has 13 amino acids. After removal of 4 bases from V and 12 bases from J, the junction contained 7 bases not matched to a gene.

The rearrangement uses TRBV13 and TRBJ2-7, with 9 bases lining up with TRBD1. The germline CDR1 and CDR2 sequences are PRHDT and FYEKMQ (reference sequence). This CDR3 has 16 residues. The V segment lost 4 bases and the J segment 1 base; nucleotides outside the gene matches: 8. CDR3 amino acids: CASSSRTGGASYEQYF. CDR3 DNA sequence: TGTGCCAGCAGCTCCAGAACAGGGGGCGCGTCCTACGAGCAGTACTTC.

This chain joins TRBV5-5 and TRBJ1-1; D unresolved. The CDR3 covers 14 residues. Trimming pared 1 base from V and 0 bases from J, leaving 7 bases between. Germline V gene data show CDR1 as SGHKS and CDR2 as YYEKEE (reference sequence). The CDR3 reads CASSLSRLNTEAFF. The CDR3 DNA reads TGTGCCAGCAGCTTGAGCAGGTTGAACACTGAAGCTTTCTTT.

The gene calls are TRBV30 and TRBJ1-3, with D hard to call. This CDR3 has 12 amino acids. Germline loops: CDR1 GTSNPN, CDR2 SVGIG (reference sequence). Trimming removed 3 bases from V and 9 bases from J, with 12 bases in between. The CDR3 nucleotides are TGTGCCTGGAGCATGTACGGGGTCACCATATATTTT. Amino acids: CAWSMYGVTIYF.

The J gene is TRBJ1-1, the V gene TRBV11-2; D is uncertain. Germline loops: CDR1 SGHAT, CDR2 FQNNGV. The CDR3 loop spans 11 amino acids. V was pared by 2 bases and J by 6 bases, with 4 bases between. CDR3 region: CASSLTSEAFF. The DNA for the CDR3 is TGTGCCAGCAGCTTAACATCTGAAGCTTTCTTT.

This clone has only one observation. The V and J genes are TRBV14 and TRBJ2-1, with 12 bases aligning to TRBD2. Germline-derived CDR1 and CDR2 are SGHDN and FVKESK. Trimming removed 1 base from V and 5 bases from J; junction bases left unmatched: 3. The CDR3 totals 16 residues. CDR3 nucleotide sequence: TGTGCCAGCAGCCAAGGGGGACTAGCGGGCCACAATGAGCAGTTCTTC. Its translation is CASSQGGLAGHNEQFF.

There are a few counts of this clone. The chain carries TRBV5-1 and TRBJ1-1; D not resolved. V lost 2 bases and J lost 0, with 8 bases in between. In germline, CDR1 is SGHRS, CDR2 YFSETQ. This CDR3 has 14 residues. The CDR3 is CASSLMAMNTEAFF. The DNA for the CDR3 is TGCGCCAGCAGCTTAATGGCCATGAACACTGAAGCTTTCTTT. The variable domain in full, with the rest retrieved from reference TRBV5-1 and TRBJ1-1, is KAGVTQTPRYLIKTRGQQVTLSCSPISGHRSVSWYQQTPGQGLQFLFEYFSETQRNKGNFPGRFSGRQFSNSRSEMNVSTLELGDSALYLCASSLMAMNTEAFFGQGTRLTVV.

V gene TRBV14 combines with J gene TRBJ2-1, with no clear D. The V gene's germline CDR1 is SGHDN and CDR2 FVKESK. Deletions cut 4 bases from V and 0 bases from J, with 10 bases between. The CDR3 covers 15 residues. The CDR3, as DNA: TGTGCCAGCAGCCTCTTCCTGAGCTCCTACAATGAGCAGTTCTTC. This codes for CASSLFLSSYNEQFF.

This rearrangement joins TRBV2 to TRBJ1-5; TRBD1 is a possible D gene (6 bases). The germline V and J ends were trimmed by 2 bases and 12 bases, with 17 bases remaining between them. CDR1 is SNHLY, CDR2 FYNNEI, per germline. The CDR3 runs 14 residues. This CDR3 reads CASSEQGPNSVQHF. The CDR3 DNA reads TGTGCCAGCAGTGAACAGGGGCCCAACTCCGTCCAGCATTTT.

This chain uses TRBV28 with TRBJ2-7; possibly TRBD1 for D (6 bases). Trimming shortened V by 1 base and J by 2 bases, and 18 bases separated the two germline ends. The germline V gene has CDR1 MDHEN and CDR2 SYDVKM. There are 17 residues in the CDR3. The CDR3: CASSLSVYAQGPYEQYF. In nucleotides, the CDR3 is TGTGCCAGCAGTTTATCAGTGTACGCACAGGGCCCCTACGAGCAGTACTTC. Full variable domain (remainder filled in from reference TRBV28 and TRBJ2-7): DVKVTQSSRYLVKRTGEKVFLECVQDMDHENMFWYRQDPGLGLRLIYFSYDVKMKEKGDIPEGYSVSREKKERFSLILESASTNQTSMYLCASSLSVYAQGPYEQYFGPGTRLTVT.

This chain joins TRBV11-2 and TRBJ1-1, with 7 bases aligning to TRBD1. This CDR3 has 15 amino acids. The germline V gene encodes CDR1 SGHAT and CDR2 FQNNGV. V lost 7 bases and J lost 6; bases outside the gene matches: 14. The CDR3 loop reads CASNAVDRELAEAFF. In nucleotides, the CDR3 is TGTGCCAGCAATGCCGTCGACAGGGAGCTAGCTGAAGCTTTCTTT.

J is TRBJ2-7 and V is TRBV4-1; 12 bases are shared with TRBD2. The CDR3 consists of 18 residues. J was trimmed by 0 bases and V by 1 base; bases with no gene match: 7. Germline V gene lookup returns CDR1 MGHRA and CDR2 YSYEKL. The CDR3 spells CASSQGGLAGVGSYEQYF. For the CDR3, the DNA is TGCGCCAGCAGCCAAGGGGGACTAGCGGGCGTGGGCTCCTACGAGCAGTACTTC.

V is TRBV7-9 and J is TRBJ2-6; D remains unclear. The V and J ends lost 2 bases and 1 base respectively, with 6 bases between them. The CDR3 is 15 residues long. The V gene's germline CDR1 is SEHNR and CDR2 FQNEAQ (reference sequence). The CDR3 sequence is CASSLTGSGANVLTF. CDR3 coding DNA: TGTGCCAGCAGCTTAACGGGTTCTGGGGCCAACGTCCTGACTTTC.

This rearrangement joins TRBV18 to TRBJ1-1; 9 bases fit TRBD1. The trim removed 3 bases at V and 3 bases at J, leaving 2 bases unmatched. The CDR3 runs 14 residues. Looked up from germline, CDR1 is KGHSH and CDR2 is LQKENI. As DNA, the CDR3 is TGTGCCAGCTCACCGGGACAGGGATACACTGAAGCTTTCTTT. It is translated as CASSPGQGYTEAFF.

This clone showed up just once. In DNA form, the CDR3 reads TGCGCCAGCAGCTTCCAGGGATCGAATTCACCCCTCCACTTT. Translating gives CASSFQGSNSPLHF. V is TRBV5-1 and J is TRBJ1-6; TRBD1 is a possible D gene (5 bases). The germline V gene encodes CDR1 SGHRS and CDR2 YFSETQ. The CDR3 runs 14 residues. Trimming stripped 2 bases from V and 7 bases from J, with 10 bases between.

The CDR3 protein is CASCHRVAKNIQYF. The CDR3 nucleotides are TGTGCCAGCTGCCACAGAGTAGCCAAAAACATTCAGTACTTC. The V call is TRBV2, the J call TRBJ2-4; no reliable D call. V was shortened by 8 bases and J by 0 bases, with 11 bases between the two germline ends. Germline V gives CDR1 SNHLY, CDR2 FYNNEI. This CDR3 spans 14 amino acids.

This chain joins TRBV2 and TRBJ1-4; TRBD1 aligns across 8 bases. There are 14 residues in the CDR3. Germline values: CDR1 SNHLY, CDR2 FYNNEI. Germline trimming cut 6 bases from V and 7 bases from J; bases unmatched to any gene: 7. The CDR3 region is CASRDDRGTEKLFF. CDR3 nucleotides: TGTGCCAGCAGGGACGACAGGGGTACTGAAAAACTGTTTTTT.

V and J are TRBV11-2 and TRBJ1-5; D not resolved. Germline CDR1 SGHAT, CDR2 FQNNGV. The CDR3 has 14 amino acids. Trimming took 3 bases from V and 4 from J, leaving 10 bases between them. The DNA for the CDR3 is TGTGCCAGCAGCTTTTCCCCGGGGAATCAGCCCCAGCATTTT. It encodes CASSFSPGNQPQHF.